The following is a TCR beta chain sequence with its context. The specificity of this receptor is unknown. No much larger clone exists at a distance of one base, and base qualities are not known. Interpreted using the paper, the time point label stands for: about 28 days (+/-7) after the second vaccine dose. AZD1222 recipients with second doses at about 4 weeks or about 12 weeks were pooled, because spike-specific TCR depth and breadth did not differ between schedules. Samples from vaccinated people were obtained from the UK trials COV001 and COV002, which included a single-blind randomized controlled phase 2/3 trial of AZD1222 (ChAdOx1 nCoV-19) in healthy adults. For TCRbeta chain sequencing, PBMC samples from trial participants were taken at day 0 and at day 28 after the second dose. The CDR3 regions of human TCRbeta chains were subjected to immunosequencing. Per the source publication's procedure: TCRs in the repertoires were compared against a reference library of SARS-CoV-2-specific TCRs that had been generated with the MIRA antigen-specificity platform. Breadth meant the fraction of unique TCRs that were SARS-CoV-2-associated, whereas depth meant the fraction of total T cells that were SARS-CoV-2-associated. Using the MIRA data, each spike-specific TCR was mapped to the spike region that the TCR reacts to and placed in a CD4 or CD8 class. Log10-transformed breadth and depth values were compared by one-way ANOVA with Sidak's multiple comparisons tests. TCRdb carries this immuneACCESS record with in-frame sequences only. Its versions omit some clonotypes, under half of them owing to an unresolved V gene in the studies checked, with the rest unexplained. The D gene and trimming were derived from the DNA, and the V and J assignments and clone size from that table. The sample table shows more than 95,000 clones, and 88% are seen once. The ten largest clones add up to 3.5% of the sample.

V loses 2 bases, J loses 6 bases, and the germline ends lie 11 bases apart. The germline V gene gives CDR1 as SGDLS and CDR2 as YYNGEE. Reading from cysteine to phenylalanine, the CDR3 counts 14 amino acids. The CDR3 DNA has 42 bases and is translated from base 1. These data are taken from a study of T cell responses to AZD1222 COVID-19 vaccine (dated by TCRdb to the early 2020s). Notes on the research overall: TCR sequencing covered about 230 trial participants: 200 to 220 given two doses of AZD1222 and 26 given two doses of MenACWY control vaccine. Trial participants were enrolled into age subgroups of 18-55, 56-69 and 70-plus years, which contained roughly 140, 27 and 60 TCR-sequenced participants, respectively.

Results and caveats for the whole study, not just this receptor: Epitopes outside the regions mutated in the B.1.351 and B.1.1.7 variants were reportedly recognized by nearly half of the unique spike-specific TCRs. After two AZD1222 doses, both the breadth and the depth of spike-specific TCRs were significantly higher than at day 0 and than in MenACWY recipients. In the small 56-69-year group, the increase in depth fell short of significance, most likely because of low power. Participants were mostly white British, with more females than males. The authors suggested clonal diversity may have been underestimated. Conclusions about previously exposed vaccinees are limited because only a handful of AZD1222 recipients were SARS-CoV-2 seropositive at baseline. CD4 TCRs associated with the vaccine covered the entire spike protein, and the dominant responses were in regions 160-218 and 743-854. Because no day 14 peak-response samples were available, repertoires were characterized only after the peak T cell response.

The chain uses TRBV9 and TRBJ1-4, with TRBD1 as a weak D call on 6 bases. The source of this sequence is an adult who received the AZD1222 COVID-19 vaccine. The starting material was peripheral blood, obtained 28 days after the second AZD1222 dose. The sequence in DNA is TGTGCCAGCAGCGTCACGGCAGGGGATGAAAAACTGTTTTTT. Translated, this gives CASSVTAGDEKLFF.